What follows are 27 T cell receptor beta chains derived from one specimen sequenced in a study of cytomegalovirus exposure and HLA in healthy donors. It was with 60 Vbeta and 13 Jbeta primers that the PCR ran. The assay was immunoSEQ multiplex PCR, and TCRdb's table has in-frame clones only and misses some. This table has some 110,000 clones, nearly 15% appearing once. Material for sequencing was PBMCs. The origin of the receptors is a female donor in good health and CMV-seronegative.

The chain carries TRBV21-1 and TRBJ2-3; TRBD2 reflects the table's D call only, with no check against the DNA. TRBV21-1 is a pseudogene segment. CDR3 length equals 16 residues. Here the CDR3 reads CASSKHSGNGTDTQYF. The CDR3 nucleotides read TGTGCCAGCAGCAAACATAGCGGAAATGGCACAGATACGCAGTATTTT.

The rearrangement joins TRBV19 to TRBJ2-6; D gene ambiguous. Trimming removed 2 bases at V and 0 bases at J, with 5 bases between. This CDR3 has 15 residues. CDR1 and CDR2 (germline): LNHDA, SQIVND (reference sequence). The CDR3 sequence: CASSIRYSGANVLTF. In nucleotides, the CDR3 is TGTGCCAGTAGTATACGGTACTCTGGGGCCAACGTCCTGACTTTC.

This rearrangement joins TRBV7-9 to TRBJ2-7, with D unresolved. Germline values: CDR1 SEHNR, CDR2 FQNEAQ (reference sequence). This CDR3 contains 12 residues. V shed 4 bases and J shed 3 bases, with 7 bases lying between them. In DNA, the CDR3 is TGTGCCAGCAGCTCGAAGCTCTACGAGCAGTACTTC. This codes for CASSSKLYEQYF.

This clone has a handful of counts. The chain links TRBV9 to TRBJ1-5; perhaps TRBD1 as D (6 bases). Trimming stripped 1 base from V and 6 bases from J, with 11 bases between. The CDR3 length is 14 residues. Germline CDR1 is SGDLS and CDR2 is YYNGEE. The CDR3 DNA reads as TGTGCCAGCAGCGTACAGGGGCTAGGTCAGCCCCAGCATTTT. Translated: CASSVQGLGQPQHF.

The genes are TRBV7-9 and TRBJ1-3; no definite D call. Trimming pared 6 bases from V and 0 bases from J, leaving 12 bases between. The CDR3 extends over 15 amino acids. The germline CDR1 and CDR2 sequences are SEHNR and FQNEAQ (reference sequence). The DNA for the CDR3 is TGTGCCAGCAGTCTTAATACCTACTCTGGAAACACCATATATTTT. The encoded protein is CASSLNTYSGNTIYF.

The chain employs TRBV19 and TRBJ2-6; possible D gene TRBD1, 6 bases. With 3 bases removed from V and 1 base from J, the gap between germline ends came to 13 bases. In germline, CDR1 is LNHDA, CDR2 SQIVND (reference sequence). The CDR3 has 17 residues. The CDR3 DNA is TGTGCCAGTAGTATCCGGGACACCCAATCTGGGGCCAACGTCCTGACTTTC. Translation: CASSIRDTQSGANVLTF.

The chain combines TRBV28 with TRBJ2-7, with TRBD2 matching 9 bases. The length of the CDR3 is 14 residues. Looked up from germline, CDR1 is MDHEN and CDR2 is SYDVKM. V was pared by 6 bases and J by 2 bases, with 5 bases of the junction left unmatched. The CDR3 bases are TGTGCCAGCAGCCGACTAGCGGCACCCTACGAGCAGTACTTC. It specifies CASSRLAAPYEQYF.

This clone was found a few times. The chain has TRBV18 and TRBJ1-5; 10 nucleotides agree with TRBD1. The CDR3 extends over 17 amino acids. V gave up 3 bases and J gave up 1 base; unmatched junction bases: 6. In germline, CDR1 is KGHSH, CDR2 LQKENI. The CDR3 sequence is CASSPGTGVRSNQPQHF. The CDR3 coding sequence is TGTGCCAGCTCACCGGGGACAGGGGTAAGAAGCAATCAGCCCCAGCATTTT.

This clone was counted only a few times. This rearrangement joins TRBV5-1 to TRBJ2-1; 8 bases are shared with TRBD2. The V gene's germline CDR1 is SGHRS and CDR2 YFSETQ. V was clipped by 1 base and J by 7 bases; unmatched bases: 10. CDR3 size: 16 residues. The CDR3 reads CASSLLSGTSGNEQFF. The CDR3 DNA sequence: TGCGCCAGCAGCTTGCTGAGTGGGACTAGTGGTAATGAGCAGTTCTTC.

This clone was found a few times. V and J are TRBV27 and TRBJ2-7; the match to TRBD1 covers 7 bases. The trim removed 3 bases at V and 0 bases at J, leaving 5 bases unmatched. Germline V gene data show CDR1 as MNHEY and CDR2 as SMNVEV (reference sequence). The CDR3 has 15 amino acids. CDR3 in amino acids: CASSLAGTVSYEQYF. The CDR3 DNA reads TGTGCCAGCAGTTTGGCCGGGACAGTCTCCTACGAGCAGTACTTC.

The genes are TRBV6-6 and TRBJ2-1; tentative D call: TRBD2 (7 bases). Trimming stripped 7 bases from V and 0 bases from J, with 13 bases between. The CDR3 loop spans 15 amino acids. Germline CDR1 is MNHNY and CDR2 is SVGAGI (reference sequence). CDR3 residues: CASNPGGGSYNEQFF. The CDR3 bases are TGTGCCAGCAATCCGGGGGGCGGCTCCTACAATGAGCAGTTCTTC.

This clone occurred a few times. The CDR3 sequence is CASSYSGGLGDGYTF. As DNA, the CDR3 is TGTGCCAGCAGTTACTCGGGGGGGCTCGGGGATGGCTACACCTTC. V gene TRBV6-5 combines with J gene TRBJ1-2; D is perhaps TRBD1 (6 bases). The CDR3 sequence is 15 residues long. Trimming took off 0 bases at V and 6 bases at J, with 14 bases between the two ends. Germline assignment: CDR1 MNHEY and CDR2 SVGAGI.

The CDR3 nucleotides read TGTGCCAGCAGCTCCCTCAGCGGGGGGAACGGGGCCCCCGAGCAGTACTTC. It specifies CASSSLSGGNGAPEQYF. This chain uses TRBV11-2 with TRBJ2-7, with TRBD2 matching 9 bases. Germline CDR1 reads SGHAT; CDR2 reads FQNNGV. With V trimmed by 4 bases and J by 6 bases, 16 bases remained unmatched. The CDR3 totals 17 residues.

The V call is TRBV14, the J call TRBJ2-2, with 7 bases lining up with TRBD1. Germline trimming cut 4 bases from V and 2 bases from J; bases unmatched to any gene: 4. The CDR3 length is 15 residues. Germline loops: CDR1 SGHDN, CDR2 FVKESK. CDR3 nucleotides: TGTGCCAGCAGCCCGGGACAGCCAAACACCGGGGAGCTGTTTTTT. Its translation: CASSPGQPNTGELFF.

This clone was detected a few times. The J gene is TRBJ2-7, the V gene TRBV6-5; 8 bases align to TRBD1. This CDR3 contains 12 residues. The V segment lost 8 bases and the J segment 6 bases; nucleotides outside the gene matches: 6. CDR1 and CDR2 (germline): MNHEY, SVGAGI. The chain's CDR3 is CASSAGGFEQYF. CDR3 nucleotides: TGTGCCAGCTCGGCAGGGGGCTTCGAGCAGTACTTC.

This clone was observed a few times. J is TRBJ1-4 and V is TRBV7-9, with a possible D match to TRBD1 (5 bases). Germline CDR1 is SEHNR and CDR2 is FQNEAQ (reference sequence). The ends were cut back, 2 bases at V and 2 bases at J, with 12 bases in the middle. The CDR3 has 16 amino acids. CDR3 in amino acids: CASSLPAGPTNEKLFF. The CDR3 coding sequence is TGTGCCAGCAGCTTACCGGCAGGGCCCACTAATGAAAAACTGTTTTTT.

The J gene is TRBJ1-4, the V gene TRBV6-6; unclear D gene. The ends were cut back, 1 base at V and 0 bases at J, with 6 bases in the middle. The CDR3 totals 15 residues. The germline V gene has CDR1 MNHNY and CDR2 SVGAGI (reference sequence). CDR3 loop: CASSYLATTNEKLFF. The CDR3 nucleotides read TGTGCCAGCAGTTACTTGGCAACAACTAATGAAAAACTGTTTTTT.

The J gene is TRBJ2-3, the V gene TRBV28, with D maybe TRBD2 (6 bases). The ends were cut back, 2 bases at V and 0 bases at J, with 9 bases in the middle. The CDR3 has 15 residues. Germline lookup yields CDR1 MDHEN and CDR2 SYDVKM. The CDR3 reads CASSLSGLSTDTQYF. The CDR3 DNA reads as TGTGCCAGCAGTTTAAGCGGGTTAAGCACAGATACGCAGTATTTT.

The sample holds a few counts of this clone. This chain connects TRBV13 to TRBJ2-5; 8 bases are a match to TRBD1. CDR3 length equals 12 residues. Trimming cost V 5 bases and J 7 bases; bases outside gene matches: 3. Germline CDR1 PRHDT, CDR2 FYEKMQ (reference sequence). Written as DNA, the CDR3 is TGTGCCAGCAGCCACAGGGGGGTGACCCAGTACTTC. This sequence encodes CASSHRGVTQYF.

Only a few counts were recorded for this clone. This chain uses TRBV5-4 with TRBJ1-5; 7 nucleotides line up with TRBD1. This CDR3 is 13 amino acids long. Losses at the gene ends were 1 base for V and 6 bases for J; bases not matched to a gene: 1. Germline V gene data show CDR1 as SGHNT and CDR2 as YYREEE (reference sequence). The CDR3 DNA reads as TGTGCCAGCAGCTTGTCAGGGGGTCAGCCCCAGCATTTT. Translated: CASSLSGGQPQHF.

The rearrangement uses TRBV4-1 and TRBJ1-1; TRBD1 matches at 9 bases. CDR1 MGHRA and CDR2 YSYEKL come from the germline V gene. The CDR3 spans 11 residues. V lost 6 bases to trimming and J lost 11 bases; unmatched junction nucleotides: 4. The CDR3 sequence: CASRVGQGAFF. The CDR3 DNA sequence: TGCGCCAGCAGGGTGGGACAGGGCGCTTTCTTT.

The gene calls are TRBV7-2 and TRBJ2-1; 8 bases line up with TRBD2. CDR1 is SGHTA and CDR2 is FQGNSA in the germline V gene. V trimming: 4 bases; J trimming: 10 bases; junction bases outside the gene matches: 15. The CDR3 extends over 16 amino acids. CDR3 in DNA: TGTGCCAGCAGCTACTCCGGGACTAGAGGCTCTATGGAGCAGTTCTTC. Protein sequence: CASSYSGTRGSMEQFF. Full variable domain (outside the CDR3, taken from reference TRBV7-2 and TRBJ2-1): GAGVSQSPSNKVTEKGKDVELRCDPISGHTALYWYRQSLGQGLEFLIYFQGNSAPDKSGLPSDRFSAERTGGSVSTLTIQRTQQEDSAVYLCASSYSGTRGSMEQFFGPGTRLTVL.

This clone has only a few counts. This chain joins TRBV5-5 and TRBJ1-1; a possible D gene is TRBD1 (6 bases). Trimming stripped 0 bases from V and 4 bases from J, with 10 bases between. The germline V gene encodes CDR1 SGHKS and CDR2 YYEKEE (reference sequence). This CDR3 spans 14 amino acids. The CDR3 DNA sequence: TGTGCCAGCAGCTTGGGACAGGTGGCCACTGAAGCTTTCTTT. Protein product: CASSLGQVATEAFF.

The rearrangement joins TRBV5-4 to TRBJ2-2, with D perhaps matching TRBD2 (5 bases). Germline-derived CDR1 and CDR2 are SGHNT and YYREEE (reference sequence). The CDR3 totals 15 residues. Between the trimmed V and J ends, which lost 5 bases and 5 bases, there was a span of 16 bases. The CDR3 coding sequence is TGTGCCAGCAGGGCCGGACTGGGGAATACCGGGGAGCTGTTTTTT. Amino acid sequence: CASRAGLGNTGELFF.

DNA for the CDR3: TGTGCCAGCAGCCCCGGGACAGGCTACGAGCAGTACTTC. This sequence encodes CASSPGTGYEQYF. The chain carries TRBV9 and TRBJ2-7; 8 bases line up with TRBD1. This CDR3 region has 13 residues. J gave up 3 bases and V 4 bases, and 3 bases lay outside the gene matches. The germline gives CDR1 SGDLS, CDR2 YYNGEE.

This clone turned up a few times. This rearrangement joins TRBV5-1 to TRBJ2-1, with D possibly matching TRBD1 (7 bases). Per germline, CDR1 SGHRS and CDR2 YFSETQ. The CDR3 is 15 amino acids. Trimming took off 3 bases at V and 5 bases at J, with 15 bases between the two ends. The CDR3 reads CASSYRQGGHNEQFF. The CDR3 DNA reads TGCGCCAGCAGCTATCGACAGGGAGGCCACAATGAGCAGTTCTTC.

V and J are TRBV7-9 and TRBJ1-4; D gene uncertain. The CDR3 consists of 14 residues. CDR1 SEHNR and CDR2 FQNEAQ come from the germline V gene (reference sequence). The V and J ends lost 4 bases and 8 bases respectively, with 14 bases between them. The CDR3 sequence is CASSSRLNDEKLFF. For the CDR3, the DNA is TGTGCCAGCAGCTCCAGGTTGAATGACGAAAAACTGTTTTTT.